A single sample is the source of the 22 T cell receptor beta chains below, sequenced in a study of low-dose radiotherapy and immunotherapy resistance in tumors. Noted time point: after trial treatment. The treatment here: LDRT plus nivolumab, ipilimumab, low-dose cyclophosphamide and aspirin (RACIN trial). First-strand cDNA relied on TRAV- and TRBV-specific primers spanning alpha and beta chains. TCR amplification involved about 21 PCR cycles with a constant-region primer and V-primer adapter. TCRdb called the reads again in MiXCR, with one record for every CDR3 protein. Of under 75,000 distinct CDR3 sequences in the sample, roughly 23% were seen once. The specimen was PBMCs, collected after low-dose radiotherapy plus immunotherapy. These receptors were collected from a male donor with prostate cancer.

This clonotype was seen ten or more times. CDR3 bases: TGTGCCAGCAGCTGGACAGGCAATCAGCCCCAGCATTTT. Its protein is CASSWTGNQPQHF. V is TRBV12-3 or TRBV12-4 and J is TRBJ1-5, with D possibly TRBD1 on 6 matching bases. The CDR3 sequence is 13 residues long. Trimming removed 6 bases from V and 2 bases from J, with 8 bases in between.

The sample holds many counts of this clonotype. This sequence joins TRBV5-8 and TRBJ2-5; no clear D gene. Germline-derived CDR1 and CDR2 are SGHTS and YDEGEE. This CDR3 comprises 12 residues. The V end lost 0 bases, the J end lost 9 bases, and 9 bases lay between the germline ends. The CDR3: CASSLGGPAQYF. CDR3 DNA sequence: TGTGCCAGCAGCTTGGGGGGTCCAGCCCAGTACTTC. Combining the CDR3 with reference TRBV5-8 and TRBJ2-5 gives the whole variable domain EAGVTQSPTHLIKTRGQQATLRCSPISGHTSVYWYQQALGLGLQFLLWYDEGEERNRGNFPPRFSGRQFPNYSSELNVNALELEDSALYLCASSLGGPAQYFGPGTRLLVL.

This clonotype occurred many times. The CDR3 nucleotides read TGTGCCAGTAGTTTTCTCAGCGGGGAGCAGTTCTTC. This sequence encodes CASSFLSGEQFF. V gene TRBV19 combines with J gene TRBJ2-1, with D tentatively TRBD2 (6 bases). The CDR3 spans 12 residues. Deletions cut 5 bases from V and 10 bases from J, with 12 bases between. Germline assignment: CDR1 LNHDA and CDR2 SQIVND (reference sequence). Full variable domain (outside the CDR3, taken from reference TRBV19 and TRBJ2-1): DGGITQSPKYLFRKEGQNVTLSCEQNLNHDAMYWYRQDPGQGLRLIYYSQIVNDFQKGDIAEGYSVSREKKESFPLTVTSAQKNPTAFYLCASSFLSGEQFFGPGTRLTVL.

The V gene is TRBV5-5, the J gene TRBJ2-1; D gene ambiguous. The length of the CDR3 is 13 residues. V lost 0 bases to trimming and J lost 7 bases, with 8 bases between them. CDR1 is SGHKS, CDR2 YYEKEE, per germline (reference sequence). The CDR3 DNA reads as TGTGCCAGCAGCTTGGACTGGCTGAATGAGCAGTTCTTC. Protein: CASSLDWLNEQFF.

In regard to this clonotype: A far larger clone differs by one base, so this is likely a read error. V usage is TRBV6-1 and J usage is TRBJ2-7; TRBD1 matches 8 bases. This CDR3 region has 15 residues. The germline V gene has CDR1 MNHNS and CDR2 SASEGT. The CDR3 coding sequence is TGTGCCATCAGTGACGACGACAGGGGCAGGGGACAGCAGTACTTC. Translated, it gives CAISDDDRGRGQQYF.

This clonotype has only a few counts. The chain joins TRBV5-1 to TRBJ2-3; maybe TRBD2 (5 bases). CDR1 is SGHRS and CDR2 is YFSETQ in the germline V gene. The CDR3 contains 14 residues. V lost 0 bases to trimming and J lost 6 bases, with 11 bases between them. The CDR3 sequence is CASSLAGRVDTQYF. CDR3 in DNA: TGCGCCAGCAGCTTGGCTGGGCGGGTGGATACGCAGTATTTT.

This clonotype was recorded many times. The chain uses TRBV4-3 and TRBJ2-5; TRBD2 aligns across 11 bases. The CDR3 runs to 15 residues. Germline trimming cut 3 bases from V and 7 bases from J; bases unmatched to any gene: 7. Germline V lookup: CDR1 LGHNA, CDR2 YSLEER. For the CDR3, the DNA is TGCGCCAGCAGCCAGCGTAGCGGGGGGGCCCCGACCCAGTACTTC. Its translation is CASSQRSGGAPTQYF.

There are many counts of this clonotype. The rearrangement links TRBV30 to TRBJ2-3; TRBD2 matches 8 bases. The length of the CDR3 is 18 residues. Germline V gene sequence: CDR1 GTSNPN, CDR2 SVGIG (reference sequence). V lost 4 bases to trimming and J lost 4 bases; unmatched junction nucleotides: 19. This chain's CDR3 is CAWILADSWTSRPDTQYF. CDR3 coding DNA: TGTGCCTGGATTTTGGCAGACTCCTGGACTAGCCGGCCAGATACGCAGTATTTT.

This clonotype was found many times. The chain links TRBV29-1 to TRBJ2-7; D could derive from TRBD1 or TRBD2 (6 bases each). The CDR3 runs 14 residues. CDR1 and CDR2 from the germline V gene are SQVTM and ANQGSEA. V gave up 7 bases and J gave up 2 bases, with 18 bases separating them. CDR3 nucleotides: TGCAGCGCAAAAGACAGGAGGGGTCCCTACGAGCAGTACTTC. Its protein is CSAKDRRGPYEQYF.

V is TRBV20-1 and J is TRBJ2-5, with D uncertain. The CDR3 contains 11 residues. V shed 1 base and J shed 4 bases, with 4 bases lying between them. Germline V lookup: CDR1 DFQATT, CDR2 SNEGSKA (reference sequence). The chain's CDR3 is CSARVGETQYF. In DNA form, the CDR3 reads TGCAGTGCTAGAGTAGGAGAGACCCAGTACTTC.

The table lists this clonotype with many counts. This chain uses TRBV15 with TRBJ2-7; TRBD1 matches at 9 bases. Germline assignment: CDR1 LNHNV and CDR2 YYDKDF (reference sequence). Trimming cost V 0 bases and J 3 bases; bases outside gene matches: 3. The CDR3 sequence is 15 residues long. The CDR3 spells CATSREDRGGYEQYF. For the CDR3, the DNA is TGTGCCACCAGCAGAGAGGACAGGGGAGGCTACGAGCAGTACTTC.

This clonotype has ten or more counts. Here the CDR3 reads CASWQGGGTDTQYF. The CDR3 DNA follows: TGTGCCAGCTGGCAGGGCGGGGGCACAGATACGCAGTATTTT. The chain employs TRBV6-1 and TRBJ2-3; tentatively, D is TRBD2 (6 bases). The germline V gene encodes CDR1 MNHNS and CDR2 SASEGT. This CDR3 is built from 14 residues. Trimming took off 8 bases at V and 1 base at J, with 13 bases between the two ends.

This clonotype has a handful of counts. This chain links TRBV5-3 with TRBJ2-3, with 14 bases matching TRBD2. TRBV5-3 counts as an open reading frame of uncertain function. J was trimmed by 4 bases and V by 8 bases; bases with no gene match: 12. CDR3 length: 17 amino acids. The CDR3 region is CASSPRLAGGPPDTQYF. The DNA for the CDR3 is TGTGCCAGCAGCCCGCGACTAGCGGGGGGGCCACCAGATACGCAGTATTTT.

Regarding this clonotype: This may arise from a read error, as a much more abundant clone is one base away. The chain joins TRBV2 to TRBJ2-3, with D perhaps matching TRBD2 (6 bases). Germline values: CDR1 SNHLY, CDR2 FYNNEI. This CDR3 is 15 amino acids long. V was shortened by 6 bases and J by 2 bases, with 15 bases between the two germline ends. The CDR3 protein is CASRGAAGPTDTQYF. The CDR3 bases are TGTGCCAGCAGAGGCGCGGCGGGGCCCACAGATACGCAGTATTTT.

This clonotype has a count of ten or more. The J gene is TRBJ2-3, the V gene TRBV6-2 or TRBV6-3; D unclear. Trimming left V 0 bases short and J 2 bases short, with 9 bases between. Germline CDR1 reads MNHEY; CDR2 reads SVGEGT. This CDR3 contains 15 residues. The CDR3 nucleotides read TGTGCCAGCAGTTACTCGGACCGAAACACAGATACGCAGTATTTT. This sequence encodes CASSYSDRNTDTQYF.

About this clonotype itself: With only one base between it and a far larger clone, this is likely a read error. This sequence joins TRBV24-1 and TRBJ2-1, with D possibly matching TRBD2 (5 bases). Germline CDR1 is KGHDR and CDR2 is SFDVKD. The ends were cut back, 9 bases at V and 10 bases at J, with 15 bases in the middle. The CDR3 loop spans 12 amino acids. CDR3 coding DNA: TGTGCCACCGAGGGCCAGAACTACGAGCAGTTCTTC. It translates to CATEGQNYEQFF.

This clonotype has at least ten counts. This chain links TRBV5-1 with TRBJ2-7; tentative D call: TRBD2 (6 bases). V dropped 4 bases and J dropped 3 bases, with 14 bases sitting between them. Germline-derived CDR1 and CDR2 are SGHRS and YFSETQ. CDR3 length: 14 amino acids. The CDR3 DNA reads TGCGCCAGCAGCGGAGGTGGGGGGAACTACGAGCAGTACTTC. This translates into CASSGGGGNYEQYF.

This clonotype was counted many times. The chain joins TRBV28 to TRBJ2-1; 7 nucleotides align to TRBD2. Germline assignment: CDR1 MDHEN and CDR2 SYDVKM. CDR3 size: 16 residues. The V segment lost 1 base and the J segment 9 bases; nucleotides outside the gene matches: 12. CDR3 DNA sequence: TGTGCCAGCAGTTTATATCAGGGAGGGAGGGGACGTGAGCAGTTCTTC. It encodes CASSLYQGGRGREQFF.

Ten or more counts support this clonotype. The chain carries TRBV20-1 and TRBJ2-7; D not resolved. The germline V gene encodes CDR1 DFQATT and CDR2 SNEGSKA (reference sequence). The V gene lost 3 bases and the J gene lost 2 bases, with 11 bases spanning the gap. The CDR3 covers 13 residues. The CDR3 region is CSASSHLPYEQYF. The CDR3 bases are TGCAGTGCTAGTTCCCACCTACCCTACGAGCAGTACTTC.

This clonotype was observed many times. This chain uses TRBV6-2 or TRBV6-3 with TRBJ2-1; 8 nucleotides align to TRBD1. Trimming cost V 4 bases and J 7 bases; bases outside gene matches: 15. The CDR3 covers 17 residues. The germline gives CDR1 MNHEY, CDR2 SVGEGT. DNA for the CDR3: TGTGCCAGCAGTTCAAGCGTATTCAGGGGGCGGATGAATGAGCAGTTCTTC. Protein product: CASSSSVFRGRMNEQFF.

This clonotype was seen repeatedly, ten times or more. The V and J genes are TRBV20-1 and TRBJ2-7; 10 bases fit TRBD2. V shed 6 bases and J 3 bases; nucleotides not matched to a gene: 14. This CDR3 contains 16 residues. Germline V gene data show CDR1 as DFQATT and CDR2 as SNEGSKA (reference sequence). The CDR3 DNA is TGCAGTGCCCCGGGACTAGCGAGCGCTGAGGTCTACGAGCAGTACTTC. Translation gives CSAPGLASAEVYEQYF.

By sample fraction, this clonotype is medium-sized (0.01 to 0.1%). The V and J genes are TRBV9 and TRBJ2-5; D is unresolved. CDR1 is SGDLS, CDR2 YYNGEE, per germline. V lost 3 bases and J lost 2, with 14 bases in between. The CDR3 loop spans 15 amino acids. CDR3 sequence (DNA): TGTGCCAGCAGCGAGGTACCGTCCGGACAAGAGACCCAGTACTTC. This sequence encodes CASSEVPSGQETQYF.